Only a few counts were recorded for the clone carrying this TCR beta chain. The antigen is not known. These data are taken from a study of PD-1 blockade in classical Hodgkin lymphoma. Findings and caveats of the study: Diversity in CD4+ TCRs, unlike that measured in CD8+ TCRs, had risen significantly by C4D1.

Every patient experienced relapse after autologous stem cell transplantation, and brentuximab vedotin exposure varied. Patients' outcomes at their best amounted to complete response, partial response or progressive disease. CDR1 and CDR2 (germline): SGDLS, YYNGEE. Trimming left V 0 bases short and J 3 bases short, with 16 bases between. The CDR3 spans 17 residues. Produced via immunoSEQ multiplex PCR; TCRdb's table is partial and in-frame only. The top ten clones hold approximately 20% of a sample with about 41,000 clones, around three quarters of them seen once. The sequence derives from a human donor with classical Hodgkin lymphoma. The chain uses TRBV9 and TRBJ2-1; tentatively, D is TRBD1 or TRBD2 (5 bases each). This sample comprised peripheral blood mononuclear cells (PBMCs), obtained at baseline. DNA of the CDR3: TGTGCCAGCAGCGTAGAAGGTAGGGGTGGGGGCTACAATGAGCAGTTCTTC. Amino acid sequence: CASSVEGRGGGYNEQFF. Full variable domain (missing parts from reference TRBV9 and TRBJ2-1): DSGVTQTPKHLITATGQRVTLRCSPRSGDLSVYWYQQSLDQGLQFLIQYYNGEERAKGNILERFSAQQFPDLHSELNLSSLELGDSALYFCASSVEGRGGGYNEQFFGPGTRLTVL.